The clone carrying this T cell receptor beta chain was counted at least ten times. Its antigen is still unknown. The CDR3 is 15 residues long. CDR1 MNHEY and CDR2 SVGEGT come from the germline V gene. V was pared by 6 bases and J by 5 bases, with 16 bases between. This sample is part of a study of neurological immune-mediated disorders. MiXCR was run by TCRdb on the 5' RACE reads, yielding one entry per CDR3 protein. The data contain 25,000 to 30,000 distinct CDR3 sequences, roughly a sixth of them seen just once; the ten biggest clones take up 4.5% to 5%. Time point in this sample: technical triplicate 3. Each sorted-subset library came from about a million CD4+ or CD8+ T cells. Regarding the study as a whole: No sharing of CDR3 amino acid sequences was observed among expanded clones across subjects, suggesting private repertoires in all groups. Falling below healthy controls, multiple sclerosis showed the least TCR clonal expansion, while HTLV-1-associated myelopathy showed the most.

The sample comprised CD4+ T cells from blood. The chain joins TRBV6-2 or TRBV6-3 to TRBJ2-2, with D possibly matching TRBD2 (6 bases). This TCR was sampled from a female donor with HTLV-1-associated myelopathy (HAM/TSP). The CDR3 sequence: CASRATSLGTGELFF. The CDR3 DNA sequence: TGTGCCAGCAGGGCAACTAGCCTTGGGACCGGGGAGCTGTTTTTT.